Shown below are 7 T cell receptor beta chains from a single sample sequenced in a study of blood T cell repertoires in COVID-19. Generated by immunoSEQ multiplex PCR, the TCRdb table keeps only in-frame clones and is missing some. The data contain approximately 210,000 clones, 70% to 90% of them seen just once; the ten biggest clones take up roughly 4.7%. Source material: peripheral blood. These receptors were collected from a human donor in a cohort sampled during active COVID-19.

This sequence joins TRBV6-5 and TRBJ2-7, with unresolved D. V lost 0 bases, J lost 9 bases, and 15 bases lay in between. The germline CDR1 and CDR2 sequences are MNHEY and SVGAGI. The CDR3 sequence is 14 residues long. The CDR3 loop reads CASSYSHNQAGQYF. The CDR3 nucleotides are TGTGCCAGCAGTTACTCGCACAACCAGGCAGGGCAGTACTTC.

The chain recombines TRBV9 with TRBJ2-2; no definite D call. The germline V and J ends were trimmed by 2 bases and 4 bases, with 9 bases remaining between them. CDR1 and CDR2 from the germline V gene are SGDLS and YYNGEE. There are 14 residues in the CDR3. CDR3 amino acids: CASSVQWSTGELFF. In nucleotides, the CDR3 is TGTGCCAGCAGCGTTCAGTGGAGCACCGGGGAGCTGTTTTTT.

The chain combines TRBV11-2 with TRBJ2-7; 7 bases match TRBD2. Losses at the gene ends were 0 bases for V and 2 bases for J; bases not matched to a gene: 4. Germline V gene sequence: CDR1 SGHAT, CDR2 FQNNGV. The CDR3 covers 15 residues. DNA for the CDR3: TGTGCCAGCAGCTTAGACCCGGGAGGAACCTACGAGCAGTACTTC. Translation gives CASSLDPGGTYEQYF.

This chain links TRBV18 with TRBJ1-2; possibly TRBD1 for D (6 bases). Between the trimmed V and J ends, which lost 5 bases and 6 bases, there was a span of 16 bases. Germline V gives CDR1 KGHSH, CDR2 LQKENI. The CDR3 covers 14 residues. Here the CDR3 reads CASSSLLGADGYTF. CDR3 nucleotides: TGTGCCAGCTCATCACTACTGGGGGCTGATGGCTACACCTTC.

This clone was counted a single time. The rearrangement links TRBV28 to TRBJ2-7, with D possibly TRBD1 on 6 matching bases. Germline CDR1 and CDR2: MDHEN and SYDVKM. The length of the CDR3 is 15 residues. The germline V and J ends were trimmed by 4 bases and 9 bases, with 22 bases remaining between them. CDR3 amino acids: CASSSVDSGPNLQYF. The CDR3 DNA reads TGTGCCAGCAGTTCTGTGGACAGCGGCCCTAATTTGCAGTACTTC.

This clone showed up just once. This chain connects TRBV5-4 to TRBJ2-1; the match to TRBD1 covers 9 bases. The CDR3 runs 15 residues. V trimming: 4 bases; J trimming: 5 bases; junction bases outside the gene matches: 7. CDR1 SGHNT and CDR2 YYREEE come from the germline V gene (reference sequence). The CDR3 sequence: CASSPGTGWDNEQFF. CDR3 DNA: TGTGCCAGCAGCCCCGGGACAGGGTGGGACAATGAGCAGTTCTTC.

This clone was seen a single time. The chain couples TRBV30 to TRBJ1-6; D is ambiguous. Germline V gene lookup returns CDR1 GTSNPN and CDR2 SVGIG (reference sequence). The CDR3 has 14 residues. V lost 4 bases and J 3 bases, leaving 10 bases between the germline ends. The DNA for the CDR3 is TGTGCCTGGATTAGACAAGACTATAATTCACCCCTCCACTTT. Translated: CAWIRQDYNSPLHF.